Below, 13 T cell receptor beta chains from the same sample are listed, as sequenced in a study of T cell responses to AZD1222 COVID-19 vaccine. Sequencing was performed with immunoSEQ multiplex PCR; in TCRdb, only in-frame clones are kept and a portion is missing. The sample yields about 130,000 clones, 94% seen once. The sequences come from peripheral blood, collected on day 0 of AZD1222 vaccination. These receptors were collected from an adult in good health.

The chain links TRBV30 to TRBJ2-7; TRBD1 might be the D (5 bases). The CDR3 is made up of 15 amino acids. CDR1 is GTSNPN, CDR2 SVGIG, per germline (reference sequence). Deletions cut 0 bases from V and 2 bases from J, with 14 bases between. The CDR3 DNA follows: TGTGCCTGGAGTGTATGGCAGGGCCTAACCTACGAGCAGTACTTC. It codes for CAWSVWQGLTYEQYF.

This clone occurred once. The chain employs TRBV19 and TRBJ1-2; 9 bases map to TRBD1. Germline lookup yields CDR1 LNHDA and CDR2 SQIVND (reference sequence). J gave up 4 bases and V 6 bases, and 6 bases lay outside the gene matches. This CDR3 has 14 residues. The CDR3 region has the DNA TGTGCCAGTAGCAACAGGGGGCATCGCTATGGCTACACCTTC. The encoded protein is CASSNRGHRYGYTF.

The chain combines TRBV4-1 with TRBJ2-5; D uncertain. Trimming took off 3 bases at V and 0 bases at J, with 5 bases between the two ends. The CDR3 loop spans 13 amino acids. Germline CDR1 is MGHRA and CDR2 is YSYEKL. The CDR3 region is CASSQGNQETQYF. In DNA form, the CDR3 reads TGCGCCAGCAGCCAGGGGAACCAAGAGACCCAGTACTTC.

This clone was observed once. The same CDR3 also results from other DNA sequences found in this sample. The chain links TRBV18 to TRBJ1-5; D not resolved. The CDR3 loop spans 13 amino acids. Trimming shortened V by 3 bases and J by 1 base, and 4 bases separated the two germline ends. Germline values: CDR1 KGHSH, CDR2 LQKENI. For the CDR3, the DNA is TGTGCCAGCTCACCCGGAAGCAATCAGCCCCAGCATTTT. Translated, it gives CASSPGSNQPQHF.

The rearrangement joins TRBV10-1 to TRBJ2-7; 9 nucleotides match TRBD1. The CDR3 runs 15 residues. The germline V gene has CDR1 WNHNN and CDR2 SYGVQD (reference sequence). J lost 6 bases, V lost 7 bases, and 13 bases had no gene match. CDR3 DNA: TGCGCCAGCAAGCAACCGGGACAGGGTCCGGGCGAGCAGTACTTC. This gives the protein CASKQPGQGPGEQYF.

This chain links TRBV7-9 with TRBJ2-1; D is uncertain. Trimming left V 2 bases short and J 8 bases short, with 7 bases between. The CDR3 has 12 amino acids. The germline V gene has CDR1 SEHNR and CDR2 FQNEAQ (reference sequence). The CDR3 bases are TGTGCCAGCAGCTTAACGGGCGATGAGCAGTTCTTC. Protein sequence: CASSLTGDEQFF.

The DNA for the CDR3 is TGTGCCAGCAGTTACTACGGGGGCACAGATACGCAGTATTTT. Translating it yields CASSYYGGTDTQYF. J is TRBJ2-3 and V is TRBV6-2 or TRBV6-3; D may be TRBD2 (5 bases). CDR1 and CDR2 from the germline V gene are MNHEY and SVGEGT. This CDR3 region has 14 residues. Trimming shortened V by 1 base and J by 1 base, and 6 bases separated the two germline ends.

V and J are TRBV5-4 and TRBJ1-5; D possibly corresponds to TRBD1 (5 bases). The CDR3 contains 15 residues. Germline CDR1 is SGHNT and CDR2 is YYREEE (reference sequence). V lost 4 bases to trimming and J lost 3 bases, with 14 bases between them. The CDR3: CASSLSGSPNQPQHF. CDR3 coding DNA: TGTGCCAGCAGCCTATCAGGGTCCCCCAATCAGCCCCAGCATTTT.

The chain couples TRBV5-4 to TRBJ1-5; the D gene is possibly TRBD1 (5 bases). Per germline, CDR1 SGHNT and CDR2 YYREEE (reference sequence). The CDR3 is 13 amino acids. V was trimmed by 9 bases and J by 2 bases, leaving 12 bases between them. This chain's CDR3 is CANPLGGNQPQHF. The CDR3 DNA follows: TGTGCCAACCCCTTGGGGGGCAATCAGCCCCAGCATTTT. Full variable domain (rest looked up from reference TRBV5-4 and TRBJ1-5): ETGVTQSPTHLIKTRGQQVTLRCSSQSGHNTVSWYQQALGQGPQFIFQYYREEENGRGNFPPRFSGLQFPNYSSELNVNALELDDSALYLCANPLGGNQPQHFGDGTRLSIL.

CDR3: CASRSGTYEQYF. In nucleotides, the CDR3 is TGTGCCAGTAGAAGCGGCACCTACGAGCAGTACTTC. V is TRBV19 and J is TRBJ2-7; TRBD2 might be the D (5 bases). The ends were cut back, 6 bases at V and 2 bases at J, with 8 bases in the middle. Looked up from germline, CDR1 is LNHDA and CDR2 is SQIVND (reference sequence). The CDR3 runs 12 residues.

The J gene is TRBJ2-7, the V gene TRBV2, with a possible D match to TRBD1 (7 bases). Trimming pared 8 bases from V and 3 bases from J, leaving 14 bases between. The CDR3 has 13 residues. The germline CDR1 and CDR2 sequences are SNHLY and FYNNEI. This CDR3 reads CASGGGRIYEQYF. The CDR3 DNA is TGTGCCAGCGGAGGGGGCAGAATCTACGAGCAGTACTTC.

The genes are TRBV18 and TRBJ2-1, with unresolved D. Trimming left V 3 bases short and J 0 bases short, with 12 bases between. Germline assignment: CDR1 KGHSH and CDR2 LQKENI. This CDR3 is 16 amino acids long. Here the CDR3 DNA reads TGTGCCAGCTCACCCCAGTTCGATAGCTCCTACAATGAGCAGTTCTTC. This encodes CASSPQFDSSYNEQFF.

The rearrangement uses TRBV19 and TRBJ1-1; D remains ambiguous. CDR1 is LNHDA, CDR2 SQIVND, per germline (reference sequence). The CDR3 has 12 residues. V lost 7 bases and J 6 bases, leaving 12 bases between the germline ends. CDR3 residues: CASTNGYAEAFF. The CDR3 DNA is TGTGCCAGTACCAATGGGTATGCTGAAGCTTTCTTT.